What follows are 29 T cell receptor beta chains derived from one specimen sequenced in a study of Tregs in tolerant kidney transplant recipients. The data were produced by immunoSEQ multiplex PCR, yet TCRdb's version contains in-frame clones alone and is incomplete. In total, the table holds 48,000 or so clones. The source was CD4+ T cells from blood, collected before the transplant. The receptor source for this set is a human donor who received a combined kidney and bone marrow transplant.

Comment on this clone: The CDR3 end lies 3 residues beyond the end of the read and is filled in from the germline J gene. V gene TRBV5-1 combines with J gene TRBJ1-6; the D is unclear. V dropped 4 bases and J dropped 5 bases, with 13 bases sitting between them. The CDR3 extends over 15 amino acids. Germline assignment: CDR1 SGHRS and CDR2 YFSETQ. CDR3 in amino acids: CASSRDTPDNSPLHF. The part of the CDR3 DNA that was read is TGCGCCAGCAGCCGCGACACTCCCGATAATTCACCC. Variable domain in full (rest from reference TRBV5-1 and TRBJ1-6): KAGVTQTPRYLIKTRGQQVTLSCSPISGHRSVSWYQQTPGQGLQFLFEYFSETQRNKGNFPGRFSGRQFSNSRSEMNVSTLELGDSALYLCASSRDTPDNSPLHFGNGTRLTVT.

A word on this clone: The sequence runs out 3 residues before the end of the CDR3; the remainder is reconstructed from the germline J gene. This chain joins TRBV20-1 and TRBJ2-3; no clear D. Germline V gene sequence: CDR1 DFQATT, CDR2 SNEGSKA (reference sequence). V lost 6 bases, J lost 3 bases, and 10 bases lay in between. The CDR3 is 12 residues long. The CDR3 bases that were read are TGCAGTGCCTCCCCTAGGACAGATACG. It encodes CSASPRTDT. The full CDR3 protein is CSASPRTDTQYF.

About this clone: The read comes to an end 3 residues before the CDR3 does, leaving the germline J gene to fill in the end. This chain links TRBV19 with TRBJ2-1; TRBD2 agrees at 8 bases. Germline V lookup: CDR1 LNHDA, CDR2 SQIVND (reference sequence). Trimming took 3 bases from V and 4 from J; bases not matched to a gene: 8. CDR3 length equals 16 residues. The covered CDR3 bases are TGTGCCAGTAGTATCGGGGGGGGACGCGGTTACAATGAG. It is translated as CASSIGGGRGYNE. The whole CDR3 reads CASSIGGGRGYNEQFF.

A remark on this clone: The CDR3 end falls 3 residues outside the read, so it is completed with the germline J gene. The chain is built from TRBV2 and TRBJ2-5; 10 bases align to TRBD2. Unmatched junction bases numbered 10, after V lost 4 bases and J lost 5 bases. CDR3 length equals 16 residues. Germline loops: CDR1 SNHLY, CDR2 FYNNEI. The CDR3 sequence: CASSVSSGSPLETQYF. The part of the CDR3 DNA that was read is TGTGCCAGCAGTGTTTCTAGCGGGAGTCCCTTGGAGACC.

As regards this clone: The read terminates 3 residues before the CDR3 end, so the remaining end is supplied by the germline J gene. This chain uses TRBV5-1 with TRBJ1-1; tentatively, D is TRBD1 (5 bases). V was pared by 1 base and J by 1 base, with 11 bases between. Germline V gene data show CDR1 as SGHRS and CDR2 as YFSETQ. This CDR3 is 15 amino acids long. CDR3 bases read: TGCGCCAGCAGCTTGCAGGACAACGCGAACACTGAA. Translating gives CASSLQDNANTE. The entire CDR3 protein reads CASSLQDNANTEAFF.

For this clone: The CDR3 end falls 3 residues outside the read, so it is completed with the germline J gene. This chain links TRBV30 with TRBJ2-1; possible D gene TRBD2, 5 bases. Trimming took off 7 bases at V and 0 bases at J, with 10 bases between the two ends. The germline V gene encodes CDR1 GTSNPN and CDR2 SVGIG (reference sequence). This CDR3 spans 13 amino acids. Here the CDR3 reads CASAGDSYNEQFF. The sequenced part of the CDR3 DNA is TGTGCCTCCGCCGGGGACTCCTACAATGAG.

With respect to this clone: The read terminates 3 residues before the CDR3 end, so the remaining end is supplied by the germline J gene. The rearrangement uses TRBV20-1 and TRBJ1-3, with D unclear. The germline V gene encodes CDR1 DFQATT and CDR2 SNEGSKA (reference sequence). V lost 0 bases and J 0 bases, leaving 3 bases between the germline ends. CDR3 length equals 13 residues. This CDR3 is CSARDLSGNTIYF. CDR3 bases read: TGCAGTGCTAGAGACCTCTCTGGAAACACC.

A note on this clone: The missing CDR3 end, 3 residues past where the read stops, is filled in from the germline J gene. The chain combines TRBV20-1 with TRBJ2-7, with 8 bases matching TRBD2. Germline V gives CDR1 DFQATT, CDR2 SNEGSKA (reference sequence). The CDR3 is made up of 14 amino acids. The chain's CDR3 is CIAPGGLASYEQYF. CDR3 bases read: TGCATTGCCCCGGGGGGGCTAGCCTCCTACGAG.

A remark on this clone: The read gets to within 3 residues of the CDR3 end, and the germline J gene fills in the rest. The J gene is TRBJ1-2, the V gene TRBV6-1; 8 positions agree with TRBD1. Germline CDR1 MNHNS, CDR2 SASEGT. The CDR3 is made up of 16 amino acids. Incomplete CDR3 DNA: TGTGCCAGCAGTGAAAGGGGACAGGTGGGGGTTAACGGC. It translates to CASSERGQVGVNG. The full CDR3 reads CASSERGQVGVNGYTF.

Details on this clone: The read terminates 3 residues before the CDR3 end, so the remaining end is supplied by the germline J gene. The gene calls are TRBV12-3 or TRBV12-4 and TRBJ2-5, with D possibly matching TRBD2 (6 bases). This CDR3 is 14 amino acids long. Trimming shortened V by 4 bases and J by 5 bases, and 14 bases separated the two germline ends. CDR3 amino acids: CASSWHNGGETQYF. Partial CDR3 DNA: TGTGCCAGCAGTTGGCATAACGGAGGGGAGACC.

As for this clone: The read comes to an end 3 residues before the CDR3 does, leaving the germline J gene to fill in the end. This sequence joins TRBV5-1 and TRBJ2-1, with 7 bases identical to TRBD2. This CDR3 is built from 14 residues. After removal of 6 bases from V and 2 bases from J, the junction contained 5 bases not matched to a gene. In germline, CDR1 is SGHRS, CDR2 YFSETQ. This chain's CDR3 is CASNFRGAYNEQFF. CDR3 DNA (partial): TGCGCCAGCAACTTCCGGGGGGCCTACAATGAG.

Regarding this clone: The CDR3 end lies 3 residues beyond the end of the read and is filled in from the germline J gene. The rearrangement uses TRBV7-3 and TRBJ2-3, with 10 bases identical to TRBD1. Unmatched junction bases numbered 10, after V lost 5 bases and J lost 5 bases. The CDR3 extends over 16 amino acids. CDR1 and CDR2 from the germline V gene are SGHTA and FQGTGA. The sequenced part of the CDR3 DNA is TGTGCCAGCAGCCGCGGGACAGGGGTTTCGCAAGATACG. Translated: CASSRGTGVSQDT. The entire CDR3 sequence reads CASSRGTGVSQDTQYF.

Regarding this clone: The read stops 3 residues short of the end of the CDR3; the missing end is completed from the germline J gene. The chain couples TRBV6-2 or TRBV6-3 to TRBJ2-2, with D possibly TRBD2 on 6 matching bases. This CDR3 contains 16 residues. The V end was cut by 7 bases, the J end by 2 bases, with 17 bases between. Germline CDR1 reads MNHEY; CDR2 reads SVGEGT. CDR3 protein: CASNSVPGLNTGELFF. The covered CDR3 bases are TGTGCCAGCAACTCCGTGCCGGGACTCAACACCGGGGAG.

Remarks on this clone: The CDR3 extends 3 residues past the end of the read, so its final part is completed from the germline J gene. The chain is built from TRBV19 and TRBJ1-3; tentative D call: TRBD1 (5 bases). The germline V and J ends were trimmed by 5 bases and 2 bases, with 10 bases remaining between them. This CDR3 has 14 residues. The germline CDR1 and CDR2 sequences are LNHDA and SQIVND (reference sequence). The CDR3 region is CASSLQVTGNTIYF. The sequenced part of the CDR3 DNA is TGTGCCAGTAGTCTACAGGTGACTGGAAACACC.

A note on this clone: Sequencing ends 3 residues short of the CDR3 end; the germline J gene provides the rest. This chain joins TRBV20-1 and TRBJ2-5; 12 bases are a match to TRBD2. V was clipped by 2 bases and J by 5 bases; unmatched bases: 9. CDR3 length equals 16 residues. Germline CDR1 and CDR2: DFQATT and SNEGSKA (reference sequence). The sequenced part of the CDR3 DNA is TGCAGTGCTAGACCACTAGCGGGAGGTTTAATTGAGACC. Encoded protein: CSARPLAGGLIET. The entire CDR3 sequence reads CSARPLAGGLIETQYF.

Of note for this clone: The CDR3 extends 3 residues past the end of the read, so its final part is completed from the germline J gene. This rearrangement joins TRBV19 to TRBJ2-2; possible D gene TRBD1, 5 bases. This CDR3 is 15 amino acids long. Trimming removed 10 bases at V and 0 bases at J, with 15 bases between. Germline loops: CDR1 LNHDA, CDR2 SQIVND (reference sequence). The sequenced CDR3 bases are TGTGCCACCGCCAAGACAGATACGAACACCGGGGAG. Its protein product is CATAKTDTNTGE. The complete CDR3 reads CATAKTDTNTGELFF.

As for this clone: The read stops 3 residues short of the end of the CDR3; the missing end is completed from the germline J gene. This chain links TRBV2 with TRBJ2-1; 16 bases match TRBD2. The CDR3 consists of 16 residues. The junction had 7 bases not matched to a gene; V was cut back by 6 bases and J by 8 bases. Germline V gene sequence: CDR1 SNHLY, CDR2 FYNNEI. The sequenced CDR3 bases are TGTGCCAGCAGCGCCGGGACTAGCGGGAGGGCTGATGAG. Translated: CASSAGTSGRADE. The whole CDR3 sequence is CASSAGTSGRADEQFF.

Notes on this clone: Coverage ceases 3 residues before the CDR3 finishes, and the germline J gene fills in the end. The V call is TRBV18, the J call TRBJ1-4, with a weak D call TRBD1 (6 bases). The CDR3 sequence is 17 residues long. Deletions cut 3 bases from V and 3 bases from J, with 17 bases between. The germline V gene encodes CDR1 KGHSH and CDR2 LQKENI. The sequenced part of the CDR3 DNA is TGTGCCAGCTCACCGACAGGTTTCGGAGGTGCTAATGAAAAA. Protein sequence: CASSPTGFGGANEK. The whole CDR3 sequence reads CASSPTGFGGANEKLFF.

As for this clone: Coverage ceases 3 residues before the CDR3 finishes, and the germline J gene fills in the end. This chain links TRBV30 with TRBJ2-2; D perhaps matches TRBD1 (6 bases). CDR1 and CDR2 (germline): GTSNPN, SVGIG (reference sequence). Trimming took off 1 base at V and 5 bases at J, with 8 bases between the two ends. The CDR3 extends over 13 amino acids. CDR3 sequence reads: CAWSDGQTGELFF. The CDR3 DNA, read in part, is TGTGCCTGGAGTGACGGACAGACCGGGGAG.

A note on this clone: Read sequence stops 3 residues before the CDR3 end, and the germline J gene provides the missing end. This rearrangement joins TRBV2 to TRBJ2-4, with 7 bases matching TRBD1. The CDR3 is made up of 14 amino acids. CDR1 and CDR2 from the germline V gene are SNHLY and FYNNEI. After removal of 6 bases from V and 4 bases from J, the junction contained 6 bases not matched to a gene. CDR3 DNA, as far as it was read: TGTGCCAGCAGCCGACAGGGCCCAAAAAACATT. Translating gives CASSRQGPKNI. The whole CDR3 sequence is CASSRQGPKNIQYF.

Notes on this clone: The sequenced fragment ends 3 residues before the CDR3 boundary, so the rest is inferred from the germline J gene. The V call is TRBV19, the J call TRBJ2-1; D remains unclear. Germline CDR1 is LNHDA and CDR2 is SQIVND (reference sequence). The CDR3 loop spans 9 amino acids. Deletions cut 8 bases from V and 8 bases from J, with 4 bases between. The CDR3 bases that were read are TGTGCCAGTGGCCATGAG. This codes for CASGHE. In full, the CDR3 reads CASGHEQFF.

In regard to this clone: The sequence runs out 3 residues before the end of the CDR3; the remainder is reconstructed from the germline J gene. This chain connects TRBV30 to TRBJ1-4; D perhaps matches TRBD1 (5 bases). Germline V CDR1 and CDR2: GTSNPN, SVGIG (reference sequence). V lost 0 bases and J lost 5, with 7 bases in between. This CDR3 contains 13 residues. The CDR3 protein is CAWSVRENEKLFF. CDR3 DNA, as far as it was read: TGTGCCTGGAGTGTCAGGGAGAATGAAAAA.

Notes on this clone: The read ends 3 residues shy of where the CDR3 ends; the end is completed using the germline J gene. This rearrangement joins TRBV19 to TRBJ1-5; TRBD1 agrees at 9 bases. J gave up 3 bases and V 6 bases, and 3 bases lay outside the gene matches. CDR1 is LNHDA, CDR2 SQIVND, per germline (reference sequence). The CDR3 is 14 amino acids. Here the CDR3 reads CASSNRGLNQPQHF. The DNA read from the CDR3 is TGTGCCAGTAGCAACAGGGGGCTCAATCAGCCC.

Points on this clone: Sequencing ends 3 residues short of the CDR3 end; the germline J gene provides the rest. The genes are TRBV20-1 and TRBJ2-3; 8 positions agree with TRBD1. The CDR3 totals 11 residues. CDR1 and CDR2 from the germline V gene are DFQATT and SNEGSKA (reference sequence). CDR3 region: CSASGTGTQYF. The CDR3 DNA, read in part, is TGCAGTGCTAGCGGGACAGGAACG.

Turning to this clone: From the germline J gene comes the end of the CDR3, since the read stops 3 residues before it. The chain recombines TRBV29-1 with TRBJ1-2, with 8 positions matching TRBD1. CDR3 length equals 14 residues. The trim removed 6 bases at V and 0 bases at J, leaving 6 bases unmatched. The V gene's germline CDR1 is SQVTM and CDR2 ANQGSEA. The CDR3 sequence is CSVRPGGSNYGYTF. Incomplete CDR3 DNA: TGCAGCGTCCGGCCAGGGGGCTCTAACTATGGC.

Of note for this clone: The CDR3 goes on 3 residues after the read ends, and that part is filled in from the germline J gene. The chain recombines TRBV5-1 with TRBJ2-3, with 11 bases identical to TRBD1. This CDR3 has 16 residues. J gave up 0 bases and V 4 bases, and 4 bases lay outside the gene matches. Germline V gene data show CDR1 as SGHRS and CDR2 as YFSETQ. CDR3 amino acids: CASSHGQGASTDTQYF. CDR3 DNA (partial): TGCGCCAGCAGCCACGGACAGGGGGCGAGCACAGATACG.

In regard to this clone: The read is 3 residues too short to cover the CDR3 end, so that end is filled in from the germline J gene. The chain employs TRBV5-8 and TRBJ2-2; 8 bases match TRBD1. V lost 4 bases, J lost 7 bases, and 9 bases stayed unmatched. Germline assignment: CDR1 SGHTS and CDR2 YDEGEE. This CDR3 spans 15 amino acids. CDR3 region: CASSPLRQGNGELFF. The sequenced CDR3 bases are TGTGCCAGCAGCCCCCTGAGACAGGGGAACGGGGAG.

Concerning this clone itself: Sequencing ends 3 residues short of the CDR3 end; the germline J gene provides the rest. This chain joins TRBV6-2 or TRBV6-3 and TRBJ2-5, with 8 bases matching TRBD1. The CDR3 extends over 17 amino acids. The germline V gene has CDR1 MNHEY and CDR2 SVGEGT. Losses at the gene ends were 8 bases for V and 6 bases for J; bases not matched to a gene: 20. The CDR3 bases that were read are TGTGCCAGCCTCGGACAGGGTGGCCGGGCGGTTAGGAAGACC. It specifies CASLGQGGRAVRKT. The CDR3 as a whole reads CASLGQGGRAVRKTQYF.

For this clone: Read sequence stops 3 residues before the CDR3 end, and the germline J gene provides the missing end. The chain combines TRBV18 with TRBJ2-1, with unresolved D. Trimming stripped 4 bases from V and 0 bases from J, with 13 bases between. CDR3 size: 16 residues. Germline CDR1 reads KGHSH; CDR2 reads LQKENI. Partial CDR3 DNA: TGTGCCAGCTCACTTCCCCCGGGTAGCTCCTACAATGAG. Translating it yields CASSLPPGSSYNE. The full-length CDR3 reads as CASSLPPGSSYNEQFF.